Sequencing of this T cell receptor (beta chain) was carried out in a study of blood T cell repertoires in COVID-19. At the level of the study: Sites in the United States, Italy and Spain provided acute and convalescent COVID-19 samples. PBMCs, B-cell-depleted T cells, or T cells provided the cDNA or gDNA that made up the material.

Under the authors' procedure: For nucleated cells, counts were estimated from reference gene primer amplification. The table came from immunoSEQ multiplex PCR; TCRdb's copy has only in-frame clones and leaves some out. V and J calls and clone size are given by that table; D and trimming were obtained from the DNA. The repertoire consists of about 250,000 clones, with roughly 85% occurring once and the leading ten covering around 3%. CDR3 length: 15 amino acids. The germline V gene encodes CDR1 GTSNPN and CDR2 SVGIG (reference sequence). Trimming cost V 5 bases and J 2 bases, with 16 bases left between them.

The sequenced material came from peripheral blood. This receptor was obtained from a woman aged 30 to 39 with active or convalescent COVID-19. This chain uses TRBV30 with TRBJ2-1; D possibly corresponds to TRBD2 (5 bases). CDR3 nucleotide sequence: TGTGCCTGGGCCCCTCCGGACTGGACCTACAATGAGCAGTTCTTC. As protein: CAWAPPDWTYNEQFF.